Presented here are 32 T cell receptor beta chains from one specimen sequenced in a study of cytomegalovirus exposure and HLA in healthy donors. Profiling relied on immunoSEQ multiplex PCR, and the TCRdb table lists in-frame clones only, not all of them. The sample consists of about 70,000 clones, around 93% of them appearing once. The sequencing input was PBMCs. The source of these receptors is a man aged 18 to 35 in good health and CMV-seropositive.

The chain couples TRBV6-5 to TRBJ2-1, with 8 bases identical to TRBD1. The germline V gene encodes CDR1 MNHEY and CDR2 SVGAGI. The CDR3 sequence is 15 residues long. V was pared by 6 bases and J by 0 bases, with 4 bases of the junction left unmatched. In nucleotides, the CDR3 is TGTGCCAGCAGGGTACAGGGGGACTCCTACAATGAGCAGTTCTTC. Residues: CASRVQGDSYNEQFF.

The rearrangement uses TRBV5-4 and TRBJ1-1, with D possibly being TRBD1 (6 bases). CDR3 size: 13 residues. The V gene lost 4 bases and the J gene lost 10 bases, with 17 bases spanning the gap. Germline CDR1 SGHNT, CDR2 YYREEE (reference sequence). The CDR3 here is CASSILGQTRAFF. The CDR3, as DNA: TGTGCCAGCAGCATCCTCGGACAGACCCGAGCTTTCTTT. Looking up the rest from reference TRBV5-4 and TRBJ1-1 gives the full variable domain: ETGVTQSPTHLIKTRGQQVTLRCSSQSGHNTVSWYQQALGQGPQFIFQYYREEENGRGNFPPRFSGLQFPNYSSELNVNALELDDSALYLCASSILGQTRAFFGQGTRLTVV.

The chain links TRBV7-2 to TRBJ1-3; 11 bases match TRBD1. Trimming at V came to 2 bases and at J to 0 bases, leaving 9 bases not matched to a gene. Germline CDR1 SGHTA, CDR2 FQGNSA. This CDR3 region has 19 residues. The CDR3 DNA follows: TGTGCCAGCAGCTTAAATCGGACAGGGGGCTTACACTCTGGAAACACCATATATTTT. Protein sequence: CASSLNRTGGLHSGNTIYF.

DNA of the CDR3: TGTGCCAGCAGCCAGACCAGCGGGACCAGCACAGATACGCAGTATTTT. This encodes CASSQTSGTSTDTQYF. The chain joins TRBV7-3 to TRBJ2-3, with 7 bases lining up with TRBD2. Trimming cost V 5 bases and J 0 bases; bases outside gene matches: 8. Looked up from germline, CDR1 is SGHTA and CDR2 is FQGTGA. This CDR3 region has 16 residues.

The chain carries TRBV6-1 and TRBJ1-4, with 9 bases fitting TRBD1. V gave up 6 bases and J gave up 3 bases; unmatched junction bases: 2. Germline values: CDR1 MNHNS, CDR2 SASEGT. The CDR3 sequence is 14 residues long. The CDR3 loop is CASRRTGANEKLFF. The CDR3 DNA sequence: TGTGCCAGCAGGAGGACAGGGGCTAATGAAAAACTGTTTTTT.

This clone was found a few times. This sequence joins TRBV28 and TRBJ2-7; D might be TRBD2 (6 bases). Germline V gives CDR1 MDHEN, CDR2 SYDVKM. Trimming pared 5 bases from V and 5 bases from J, leaving 19 bases between. The CDR3 sequence is 15 residues long. The CDR3 DNA sequence: TGTGCCAGCAGTCGGACGGACTGGGAGGCCCACGAGCAGTACTTC. It yields the protein CASSRTDWEAHEQYF.

This chain joins TRBV5-1 and TRBJ1-2; 12 bases align to TRBD1. This CDR3 has 15 amino acids. Germline-derived CDR1 and CDR2 are SGHRS and YFSETQ. Trimming cost V 0 bases and J 7 bases; bases outside gene matches: 4. CDR3 DNA: TGCGCCAGCAGCTTGGCGGGACAGGGGGCGCTTGGCTACACCTTC. It translates to CASSLAGQGALGYTF. The full variable domain, with the rest looked up from reference TRBV5-1 and TRBJ1-2, is KAGVTQTPRYLIKTRGQQVTLSCSPISGHRSVSWYQQTPGQGLQFLFEYFSETQRNKGNFPGRFSGRQFSNSRSEMNVSTLELGDSALYLCASSLAGQGALGYTFGSGTRLTVV.

This clone was recorded once. The J gene is TRBJ1-1, the V gene TRBV28, with D unclear. V lost 5 bases to trimming and J lost 4 bases, with 20 bases between them. The CDR3 totals 16 residues. Germline lookup yields CDR1 MDHEN and CDR2 SYDVKM. The CDR3 DNA follows: TGTGCCAGCAGTCTAGCGGGGTTGTTGGGGTCCACTGAAGCTTTCTTT. Protein: CASSLAGLLGSTEAFF.

The chain has TRBV5-1 and TRBJ2-3; D might be TRBD1 (5 bases). Germline-derived CDR1 and CDR2 are SGHRS and YFSETQ. Trimming pared 1 base from V and 2 bases from J, leaving 14 bases between. The CDR3 is made up of 16 amino acids. DNA of the CDR3: TGCGCCAGCAGCTTGTTTTCTACGACAGCCACAGATACGCAGTATTTT. This translates into CASSLFSTTATDTQYF.

The genes are TRBV5-1 and TRBJ2-1; tentatively, D is TRBD1 (6 bases). Germline values: CDR1 SGHRS, CDR2 YFSETQ. The V end lost 3 bases, the J end lost 12 bases, and 16 bases lay between the germline ends. The CDR3 extends over 13 amino acids. CDR3 sequence: CASSYQQGPGQFF. The CDR3 nucleotides read TGCGCCAGCAGCTACCAACAGGGACCAGGGCAGTTCTTC.

The chain links TRBV11-2 to TRBJ2-5, with unresolved D. Germline-derived CDR1 and CDR2 are SGHAT and FQNNGV. The CDR3 contains 12 residues. With 4 bases removed from V and 5 bases from J, the gap between germline ends came to 8 bases. The CDR3: CASSSSDETQYF. DNA for the CDR3: TGTGCCAGCAGCTCCAGCGACGAGACCCAGTACTTC.

The chain employs TRBV20-1 and TRBJ1-5; D perhaps matches TRBD1 (5 bases). Trimming took off 7 bases at V and 6 bases at J, with 10 bases between the two ends. CDR3 length equals 11 residues. Per the germline V gene, CDR1 is DFQATT and CDR2 is SNEGSKA (reference sequence). The CDR3: CSGGGGQPQHF. CDR3 bases: TGCAGTGGGGGGGGAGGTCAGCCCCAGCATTTT.

About this clone: Distinct nucleotide sequences in the sample also encode this CDR3. The chain employs TRBV19 and TRBJ2-5; 8 nucleotides agree with TRBD2. The CDR3 sequence is 14 residues long. V lost 2 bases, J lost 3 bases, and 2 bases stayed unmatched. In germline, CDR1 is LNHDA, CDR2 SQIVND (reference sequence). The CDR3 nucleotides read TGTGCCAGTAGTATAACGGGAGGGAAAGAGACCCAGTACTTC. The encoded protein is CASSITGGKETQYF.

The genes are TRBV14 and TRBJ2-1; maybe TRBD2 (5 bases). In germline, CDR1 is SGHDN, CDR2 FVKESK. V was clipped by 1 base and J by 6 bases, with 10 bases between them. This CDR3 has 14 amino acids. The CDR3 spells CASSQVGRSNEQFF. The CDR3 region has the DNA TGTGCCAGCAGCCAAGTGGGGAGAAGCAATGAGCAGTTCTTC.

V and J are TRBV30 and TRBJ2-1; 7 bases align to TRBD1. Trimming removed 0 bases from V and 6 bases from J; junction bases left unmatched: 5. Germline V gene sequence: CDR1 GTSNPN, CDR2 SVGIG (reference sequence). The CDR3 covers 14 residues. This CDR3 reads CAWSVGGQINEQFF. The CDR3 bases are TGTGCCTGGAGTGTAGGGGGACAGATCAATGAGCAGTTCTTC.

As regards this clone: At one end, the junction sequence differs from germline, possibly due to a read error. The V and J genes are TRBV5-1 and TRBJ2-7, with TRBD2 matching 12 bases. Per germline, CDR1 SGHRS and CDR2 YFSETQ. The CDR3 runs 16 residues. The CDR3 nucleotides read TGCGCCAGCAGCCCGGACAGGAGAAAACTAGCGGGAGGCGGGAACTTC. Its translation is CASSPDRRKLAGGGNF.

This clone is medium-sized by share. This chain joins TRBV29-1 and TRBJ2-7; 8 bases agree with TRBD2. This CDR3 region has 13 residues. Germline trimming cut 4 bases from V and 4 bases from J; bases unmatched to any gene: 6. The germline gives CDR1 SQVTM, CDR2 ANQGSEA. For the CDR3, the DNA is TGCAGCGTTGCTTATAGCGGGACTTACGAGCAGTACTTC. It codes for CSVAYSGTYEQYF.

The V call is TRBV5-6, the J call TRBJ2-7, with D perhaps TRBD2 (5 bases). CDR3 length: 12 amino acids. Per germline, CDR1 SGHDT and CDR2 YYEEEE. Trimming pared 1 base from V and 11 bases from J, leaving 13 bases between. CDR3 coding DNA: TGTGCCAGCAGCTTGCTCCGGGAACACGAGTACTTC. This gives the protein CASSLLREHEYF.

The chain is built from TRBV7-2 and TRBJ1-4; possibly TRBD1 for D (5 bases). This CDR3 is built from 14 residues. Trimming removed 1 base at V and 7 bases at J, with 10 bases between. Germline values: CDR1 SGHTA, CDR2 FQGNSA. DNA of the CDR3: TGTGCCAGCAGCTTAGTGGGGGGTACTGAAAAACTGTTTTTT. Amino acid sequence: CASSLVGGTEKLFF.

This clone was seen only a few times. This chain links TRBV11-1 with TRBJ2-1; 8 nucleotides line up with TRBD2. CDR1 is SGHAT and CDR2 is FQDESV in the germline V gene (reference sequence). The J segment lost 14 bases and the V segment lost 0 bases, leaving 6 bases of the junction unmatched. The CDR3 contains 13 residues. CDR3 nucleotides: TGTGCCAGCAGCTTAGCGGCCGTCGGGAGGGAGTTCTTC. Translated: CASSLAAVGREFF.

CDR3 bases: TGTGCCAGCAGCTTAACGGTGGTGTTACACAGGATGGAAGCTTTCTTT. Translated, it gives CASSLTVVLHRMEAFF. V usage is TRBV11-1 and J usage is TRBJ1-1, with D perhaps matching TRBD1 (5 bases). Per germline, CDR1 SGHAT and CDR2 FQDESV (reference sequence). The CDR3 is 16 amino acids. Trimming shortened V by 2 bases and J by 8 bases, and 21 bases separated the two germline ends.

The chain couples TRBV5-1 to TRBJ2-6, with 7 bases that match TRBD1. The germline gives CDR1 SGHRS, CDR2 YFSETQ. The CDR3 totals 18 residues. J gave up 4 bases and V 4 bases, and 14 bases lay outside the gene matches. The CDR3 bases are TGCGCCAGCAGCGATTCCGGGACAGCCTCCATAGGGGCCAACGTCCTGACTTTC. Its protein is CASSDSGTASIGANVLTF.

The chain combines TRBV6-5 with TRBJ2-7; no firm D call. This CDR3 contains 14 residues. Germline CDR1 and CDR2: MNHEY and SVGAGI. Between the trimmed V and J ends, which lost 0 bases and 6 bases, there was a span of 12 bases. The CDR3 region has the DNA TGTGCCAGCAGTTACTCGACTTTGGTAAGCGAGCAGTACTTC. Translating gives CASSYSTLVSEQYF.

The chain is built from TRBV11-2 and TRBJ2-3; the D gene is possibly TRBD1 (6 bases). Germline V gene sequence: CDR1 SGHAT, CDR2 FQNNGV. With 3 bases removed from V and 0 bases from J, the gap between germline ends came to 19 bases. The CDR3 sequence is 18 residues long. In DNA, the CDR3 is TGTGCCAGCAGCTTTCGCCGCAGCCGGGACATAAGCACAGATACGCAGTATTTT. This sequence encodes CASSFRRSRDISTDTQYF.

This clone was detected only once. V is TRBV5-4 and J is TRBJ2-1, with TRBD2 matching 10 bases. CDR3 length: 15 amino acids. J gave up 9 bases and V 3 bases, and 9 bases lay outside the gene matches. From germline, CDR1 is SGHNT and CDR2 YYREEE (reference sequence). CDR3 protein: CASSSAGLANPEQFF. CDR3 coding DNA: TGTGCCAGCAGCTCCGCGGGACTAGCGAATCCTGAGCAGTTCTTC.

This rearrangement joins TRBV5-1 to TRBJ2-1; 7 bases are a match to TRBD1. J was trimmed by 3 bases and V by 4 bases; bases with no gene match: 4. Germline V gives CDR1 SGHRS, CDR2 YFSETQ. CDR3 length: 14 residues. In DNA form, the CDR3 reads TGCGCCAGCAGCGGGGCAGGGGGCTACAATGAGCAGTTCTTC. Residues: CASSGAGGYNEQFF.

The V and J genes are TRBV5-1 and TRBJ2-2, with 9 bases aligning to TRBD1. V was clipped by 0 bases and J by 6 bases; unmatched bases: 0. Germline values: CDR1 SGHRS, CDR2 YFSETQ. The CDR3 is made up of 14 amino acids. CDR3 in amino acids: CASSLGQGAGELFF. The CDR3 region has the DNA TGCGCCAGCAGCTTGGGACAGGGGGCCGGGGAGCTGTTTTTT.

The sample holds one count of this clone. The chain couples TRBV2 to TRBJ1-5; TRBD1 matches 10 bases. Trimming took 7 bases from V and 4 from J; bases not matched to a gene: 7. This CDR3 comprises 15 residues. The germline V gene has CDR1 SNHLY and CDR2 FYNNEI. Here the CDR3 DNA reads TGTGCCAGCAACCCCGGGACAGGGGTAAATCAGCCCCAGCATTTT. Its protein product is CASNPGTGVNQPQHF.

The genes are TRBV6-1 and TRBJ1-1; D call uncertain. V lost 4 bases to trimming and J lost 8 bases, with 17 bases between them. CDR3 length: 14 amino acids. CDR1 MNHNS and CDR2 SASEGT come from the germline V gene. CDR3 sequence reads: CASSVRVEGVEAFF. DNA of the CDR3: TGTGCCAGCAGTGTGAGGGTCGAAGGAGTGGAAGCTTTCTTT.

This rearrangement joins TRBV28 to TRBJ1-5; 8 bases are shared with TRBD1. The CDR3 extends over 15 amino acids. Trimming cost V 6 bases and J 2 bases; bases outside gene matches: 6. Germline V gene lookup returns CDR1 MDHEN and CDR2 SYDVKM. CDR3 nucleotide sequence: TGTGCCAGCAGCCCCCCAGGGGGCGGCAATCAGCCCCAGCATTTT. This encodes CASSPPGGGNQPQHF.

The V gene is TRBV6-5, the J gene TRBJ2-1, with D possibly being TRBD2 (6 bases). The CDR3 contains 14 residues. Germline V gene data show CDR1 as MNHEY and CDR2 as SVGAGI. With 1 base removed from V and 6 bases from J, the gap between germline ends came to 10 bases. As DNA, the CDR3 is TGTGCCAGCAGTTACTACGCGGGATCCAATGAGCAGTTCTTC. This sequence encodes CASSYYAGSNEQFF.

The gene calls are TRBV29-1 and TRBJ2-1, with 9 bases aligning to TRBD1. CDR1 is SQVTM, CDR2 ANQGSEA, per germline. CDR3 length equals 13 residues. With V trimmed by 4 bases and J by 9 bases, 7 bases remained unmatched. CDR3 nucleotides: TGCAGCGTTGGACAGGGGGAAGGGGGTGAGCAGTTCTTC. Translation gives CSVGQGEGGEQFF.